This TCR beta chain appears in the sequencing data of a study of T cells in Graves' hyperthyroidism and ophthalmopathy. The investigators amplified TCR beta CDR3 regions from RNA transcripts. First-round RT-PCR targeting the TCR CDR3 was performed with the HTBI primer set. TCRdb redid the calling of the multiplex PCR reads with MiXCR, one entry per CDR3 protein. The sample consists of hundreds of thousands of distinct CDR3 sequences, about 15% of them appearing once. This clonotype was recorded at least ten times. With 2 bases removed from V and 4 bases from J, the gap between germline ends came to 5 bases. This CDR3 has 13 amino acids. Germline-derived CDR1 and CDR2 are SGHNT and YENEEA.

The rearrangement uses TRBV11-3 and TRBJ1-4; D not certain. The specimen was blood. The TCR was taken from a woman between 25 and 40 years old with Graves' hyperthyroidism that later progressed to Graves' ophthalmopathy. CDR3 loop: CASSLNGNEKLFF. CDR3 in DNA: TGTGCCAGCAGCTTAAACGGTAATGAAAAACTGTTTTTT.